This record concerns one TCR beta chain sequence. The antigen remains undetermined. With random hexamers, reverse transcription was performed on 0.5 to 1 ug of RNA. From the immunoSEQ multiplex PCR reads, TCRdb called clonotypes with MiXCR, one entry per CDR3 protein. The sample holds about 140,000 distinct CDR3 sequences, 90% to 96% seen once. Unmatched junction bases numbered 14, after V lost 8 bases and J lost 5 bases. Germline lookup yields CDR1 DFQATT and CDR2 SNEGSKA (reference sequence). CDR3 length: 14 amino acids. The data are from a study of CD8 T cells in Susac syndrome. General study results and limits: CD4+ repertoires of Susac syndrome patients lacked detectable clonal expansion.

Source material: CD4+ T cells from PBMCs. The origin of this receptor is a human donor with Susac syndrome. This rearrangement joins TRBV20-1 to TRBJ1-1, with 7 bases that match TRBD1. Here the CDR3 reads CSPTRGSGGTEAFF. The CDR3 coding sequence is TGCAGTCCGACCCGGGGCTCAGGGGGGACTGAAGCTTTCTTT.